This entry lists 21 T cell receptor beta chains sequenced from one sample in a study of shared clonotypes between healthy human individuals (dated by TCRdb to 2020 to 2021). Library method: the immunoSEQ multiplex PCR assay. Sourced from immuneACCESS, this table was stored by TCRdb with only in-frame sequences that have V and J called. A share of the clones is absent; for the studies checked, an unresolved V gene accounts for under half, and the remainder has no known explanation. The sample contains more than 2 million clones, over 85% of them found a single time. 0.9% to 1.3% of the sample belongs to the ten largest clones. CD8 naive samples were obtained by positive selection for CCR7 among CD45RO-negative cells, yielding a CD45RA+CCR7+ population from which TemRA cells were excluded. Sequencing was done on a sample of naive CD8+ T cells sorted from blood. What the cell subset or site label conveys for this sample: CD45RA+CCR7+. The receptors derive from a man younger than 35 in good health.

The chain carries TRBV6-5 and TRBJ1-4; D is perhaps TRBD1 (6 bases). Germline values: CDR1 MNHEY, CDR2 SVGAGI. V was clipped by 0 bases and J by 8 bases, with 10 bases between them. There are 14 residues in the CDR3. CDR3 in amino acids: CASSYSQGEEKLFF. CDR3 bases: TGTGCCAGCAGTTACTCACAGGGAGAGGAAAAACTGTTTTTT.

The chain employs TRBV5-1 and TRBJ1-2; D is uncertain. Trimming shortened V by 2 bases and J by 0 bases, and 8 bases separated the two germline ends. CDR1 is SGHRS, CDR2 YFSETQ, per germline. The CDR3 runs to 14 residues. Here the CDR3 DNA reads TGCGCCAGCAGCTTTAGGGCTGCTAACTATGGCTACACCTTC. It codes for CASSFRAANYGYTF.

This rearrangement joins TRBV7-9 to TRBJ1-1, with TRBD1 as a possible D gene (5 bases). This CDR3 has 16 residues. Germline CDR1 reads SEHNR; CDR2 reads FQNEAQ (reference sequence). V was cut by 1 base and J by 11 bases, with 23 bases left in between. CDR3 bases: TGTGCCAGCAGCTTAGGGGGCGGGACGGAAGGTATGTCGGCTTTCTTT. This translates into CASSLGGGTEGMSAFF.

The chain joins TRBV19 to TRBJ2-1; 16 nucleotides line up with TRBD2. Germline V lookup: CDR1 LNHDA, CDR2 SQIVND (reference sequence). V gave up 4 bases and J gave up 8 bases; unmatched junction bases: 5. The CDR3 runs to 16 residues. CDR3 amino acids: CASSTGLAGGTDEQFF. The CDR3 DNA sequence: TGTGCCAGTAGTACGGGACTAGCGGGAGGGACGGATGAGCAGTTCTTC.

V gene TRBV4-1 combines with J gene TRBJ2-7, with 9 bases matching TRBD1. V lost 0 bases, J lost 0 bases, and 9 bases stayed unmatched. This CDR3 has 18 amino acids. Looked up from germline, CDR1 is MGHRA and CDR2 is YSYEKL. This chain's CDR3 is CASSQETHRGPFSYEQYF. CDR3 in DNA: TGCGCCAGCAGCCAAGAGACCCACAGGGGGCCCTTCTCCTACGAGCAGTACTTC.

This clone has just a few counts. The gene calls are TRBV9 and TRBJ1-2; D is uncertain. Germline V CDR1 and CDR2: SGDLS, YYNGEE. There are 15 residues in the CDR3. The germline V and J ends were trimmed by 0 bases and 0 bases, with 9 bases remaining between them. CDR3 bases: TGTGCCAGCAGCGTAGGGCAGCTACCTAACTATGGCTACACCTTC. Residues: CASSVGQLPNYGYTF. Full variable domain (outside the CDR3, taken from reference TRBV9 and TRBJ1-2): DSGVTQTPKHLITATGQRVTLRCSPRSGDLSVYWYQQSLDQGLQFLIQYYNGEERAKGNILERFSAQQFPDLHSELNLSSLELGDSALYFCASSVGQLPNYGYTFGSGTRLTVV.

In the case of this clone: The sample holds other DNA sequences that translate to the same CDR3. The chain carries TRBV5-1 and TRBJ2-7, with 9 bases matching TRBD2. With V trimmed by 2 bases and J by 2 bases, 2 bases remained unmatched. Germline V CDR1 and CDR2: SGHRS, YFSETQ. The CDR3 is 14 amino acids. The CDR3 spells CASSFGGGAYEQYF. For the CDR3, the DNA is TGCGCCAGCAGCTTCGGCGGGGGGGCCTACGAGCAGTACTTC.

V and J are TRBV5-6 and TRBJ2-1; D assignment may be TRBD1 or TRBD2 (5 bases each). This CDR3 is built from 14 residues. Germline assignment: CDR1 SGHDT and CDR2 YYEEEE. The V gene lost 0 bases and the J gene lost 7 bases, with 11 bases spanning the gap. CDR3 residues: CASSLGLQENEQFF. CDR3 DNA sequence: TGTGCCAGCAGCTTGGGACTACAGGAAAATGAGCAGTTCTTC.

The chain couples TRBV11-2 to TRBJ2-7; 9 bases map to TRBD1. Per the germline V gene, CDR1 is SGHAT and CDR2 is FQNNGV. V lost 0 bases, J lost 5 bases, and 5 bases stayed unmatched. The length of the CDR3 is 15 residues. The CDR3 is CASSLEGDRAHEQYF. In nucleotides, the CDR3 is TGTGCCAGCAGCTTAGAGGGGGACAGGGCCCACGAGCAGTACTTC. Drawing the rest from reference TRBV11-2 and TRBJ2-7, the complete variable domain is EAGVAQSPRYKIIEKRQSVAFWCNPISGHATLYWYQQILGQGPKLLIQFQNNGVVDDSQLPKDRFSAERLKGVDSTLKIQPAKLEDSAVYLCASSLEGDRAHEQYFGPGTRLTVT.

The table lists this clone with a count of one. The V and J genes are TRBV19 and TRBJ2-2, with TRBD1 identical over 8 bases. Germline V lookup: CDR1 LNHDA, CDR2 SQIVND (reference sequence). The CDR3 consists of 15 residues. V shed 9 bases and J 7 bases; nucleotides not matched to a gene: 13. DNA for the CDR3: TGTGCCAGCAGCAAAAGGACAGGGACCGACGGGGAGCTGTTTTTT. Translating it yields CASSKRTGTDGELFF.

In the case of this clone: This specimen includes other DNA sequences encoding the same CDR3. The chain uses TRBV9 and TRBJ2-7; the D gene is possibly TRBD2 (5 bases). V was pared by 0 bases and J by 2 bases, with 9 bases between. From germline, CDR1 is SGDLS and CDR2 YYNGEE. This CDR3 is built from 14 residues. DNA of the CDR3: TGTGCCAGCAGCGTAGGCGGGTCGGCCTACGAGCAGTACTTC. Protein sequence: CASSVGGSAYEQYF.

V and J are TRBV18 and TRBJ1-1, with TRBD1 matching 8 bases. Germline CDR1 reads KGHSH; CDR2 reads LQKENI. This CDR3 has 13 amino acids. Germline trimming cut 6 bases from V and 3 bases from J; bases unmatched to any gene: 3. The CDR3 DNA is TGTGCCAGCTCCGCGACAGGGGACACTGAAGCTTTCTTT. It yields the protein CASSATGDTEAFF.

V usage is TRBV4-1 and J usage is TRBJ2-3; 8 nucleotides align to TRBD1. The CDR3 is 18 residues long. The germline V gene has CDR1 MGHRA and CDR2 YSYEKL. V lost 0 bases, J lost 3 bases, and 11 bases stayed unmatched. CDR3 protein: CASSQEMIGQGPTDTQYF. CDR3 sequence (DNA): TGCGCCAGCAGCCAAGAAATGATCGGACAGGGTCCGACAGATACGCAGTATTTT.

The chain has TRBV4-2 and TRBJ2-1; 8 bases map to TRBD2. The CDR3 sequence is 14 residues long. The V segment lost 5 bases and the J segment 5 bases; nucleotides outside the gene matches: 5. Looked up from germline, CDR1 is LGHNA and CDR2 is YNFKEQ. The CDR3 DNA sequence: TGTGCCAGCAGCGAACTAGCGGTAAACAATGAGCAGTTCTTC. As protein: CASSELAVNNEQFF.

The V call is TRBV5-8, the J call TRBJ2-7; tentative D call: TRBD1 (5 bases). V was trimmed by 0 bases and J by 5 bases, leaving 12 bases between them. In germline, CDR1 is SGHTS, CDR2 YDEGEE. There are 14 residues in the CDR3. For the CDR3, the DNA is TGTGCCAGCAGCTTGGAAGGGGTTCAAGACGAGCAGTACTTC. Its protein is CASSLEGVQDEQYF.

The chain carries TRBV29-1 and TRBJ2-7, with a tentative D call TRBD2 (6 bases). The germline V gene encodes CDR1 SQVTM and CDR2 ANQGSEA. The CDR3 loop spans 14 amino acids. V was clipped by 6 bases and J by 2 bases, with 17 bases between them. The CDR3 DNA sequence: TGCAGCGTGGGACCCGGGACTGGGACCTACGAGCAGTACTTC. This codes for CSVGPGTGTYEQYF.

The rearrangement links TRBV7-8 to TRBJ2-5; TRBD1 agrees at 7 bases. The junction had 6 bases not matched to a gene; V was cut back by 3 bases and J by 5 bases. Germline assignment: CDR1 SGHVS and CDR2 FQNEAQ. This CDR3 is built from 14 residues. CDR3 DNA: TGTGCCAGCAGCTTCCTAGGGGGCGGGGAGACCCAGTACTTC. This gives the protein CASSFLGGGETQYF.

The chain is built from TRBV18 and TRBJ1-2; 7 bases align to TRBD1. The CDR3 has 14 residues. Germline V gives CDR1 KGHSH, CDR2 LQKENI. The junction had 10 bases not matched to a gene; V was cut back by 6 bases and J by 6 bases. The CDR3 DNA reads as TGTGCCAGCTCGCCGACAGGGTTGGTAGATGGCTACACCTTC. Translation: CASSPTGLVDGYTF. Filled out from reference TRBV18 and TRBJ1-2, the complete variable domain reads NAGVMQNPRHLVRRRGQEARLRCSPMKGHSHVYWYRQLPEEGLKFMVYLQKENIIDESGMPKERFSAEFPKEGPSILRIQQVVRGDSAAYFCASSPTGLVDGYTFGSGTRLTVV.

V usage is TRBV6-4 and J usage is TRBJ1-1; D gene unclear. The CDR3 has 13 residues. The V and J ends lost 1 base and 1 base respectively, with 4 bases between them. CDR1 is MRHNA and CDR2 is SNTAGT in the germline V gene. CDR3 nucleotides: TGTGCCAGCAGTGACTGGCCGAACACTGAAGCTTTCTTT. Its protein product is CASSDWPNTEAFF.

The J gene is TRBJ1-6, the V gene TRBV6-6; D might be TRBD1 (5 bases). V lost 0 bases, J lost 8 bases, and 11 bases lay in between. The CDR3 has 15 amino acids. The germline V gene encodes CDR1 MNHNY and CDR2 SVGAGI (reference sequence). As DNA, the CDR3 is TGTGCCAGCAGTTACTCGGGAAGGGGTGATTCACCCCTCCACTTT. Encoded protein: CASSYSGRGDSPLHF.

As concerns this clone: At the DNA level, this CDR3 is encoded by other sequences in the same sample as well. V gene TRBV5-5 combines with J gene TRBJ2-7; no clear D. The germline V and J ends were trimmed by 1 base and 1 base, with 6 bases remaining between them. Germline assignment: CDR1 SGHKS and CDR2 YYEKEE (reference sequence). The CDR3 is 13 amino acids. The CDR3 DNA sequence: TGTGCCAGCAGCTTGCACAGTTCCTACGAGCAGTACTTC. It encodes CASSLHSSYEQYF.